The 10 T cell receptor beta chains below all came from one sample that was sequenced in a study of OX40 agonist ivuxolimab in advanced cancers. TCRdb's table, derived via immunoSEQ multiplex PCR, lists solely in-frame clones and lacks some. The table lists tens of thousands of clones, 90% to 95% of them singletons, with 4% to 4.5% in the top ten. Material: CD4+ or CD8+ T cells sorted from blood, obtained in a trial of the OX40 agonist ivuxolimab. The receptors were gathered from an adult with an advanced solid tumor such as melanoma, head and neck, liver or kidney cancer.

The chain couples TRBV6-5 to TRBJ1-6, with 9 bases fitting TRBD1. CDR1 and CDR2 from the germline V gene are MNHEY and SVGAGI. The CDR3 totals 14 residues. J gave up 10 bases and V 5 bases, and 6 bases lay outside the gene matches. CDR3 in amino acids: CASSPPDRGSPLHF. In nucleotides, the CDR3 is TGTGCCAGCAGTCCCCCGGACAGGGGATCACCCCTCCACTTT.

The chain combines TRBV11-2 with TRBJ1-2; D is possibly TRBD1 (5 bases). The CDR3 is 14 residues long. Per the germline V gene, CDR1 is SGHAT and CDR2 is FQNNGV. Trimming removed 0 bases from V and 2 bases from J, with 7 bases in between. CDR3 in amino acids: CASSLDPGNYGYTF. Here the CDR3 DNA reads TGTGCCAGCAGCTTAGACCCAGGGAACTATGGCTACACCTTC.

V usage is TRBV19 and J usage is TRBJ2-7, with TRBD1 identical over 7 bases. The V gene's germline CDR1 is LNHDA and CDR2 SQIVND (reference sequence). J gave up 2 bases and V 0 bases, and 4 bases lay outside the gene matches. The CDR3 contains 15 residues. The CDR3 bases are TGTGCCAGTAGTATAGACCGGGACAGCACCTACGAGCAGTACTTC. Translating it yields CASSIDRDSTYEQYF.

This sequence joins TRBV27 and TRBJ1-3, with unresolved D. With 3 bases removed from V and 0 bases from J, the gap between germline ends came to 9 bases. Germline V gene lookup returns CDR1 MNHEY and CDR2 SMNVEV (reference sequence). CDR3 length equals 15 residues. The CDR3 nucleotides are TGTGCCAGCAGTTTGGATGGGAGCTCTGGAAACACCATATATTTT. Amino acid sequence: CASSLDGSSGNTIYF.

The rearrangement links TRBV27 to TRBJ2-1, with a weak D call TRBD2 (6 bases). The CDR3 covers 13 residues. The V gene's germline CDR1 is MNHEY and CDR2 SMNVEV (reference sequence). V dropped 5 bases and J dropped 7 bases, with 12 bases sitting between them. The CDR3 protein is CASSLGRRNEQFF. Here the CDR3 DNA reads TGTGCCAGCAGTCTGGGGAGGAGAAATGAGCAGTTCTTC.

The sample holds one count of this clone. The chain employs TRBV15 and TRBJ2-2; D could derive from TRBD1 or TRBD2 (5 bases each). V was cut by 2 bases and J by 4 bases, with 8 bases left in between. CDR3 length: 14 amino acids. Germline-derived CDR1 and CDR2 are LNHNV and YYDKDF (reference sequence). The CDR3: CATSRLGTTGELFF. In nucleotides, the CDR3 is TGTGCCACCAGCAGACTAGGGACCACCGGGGAGCTGTTTTTT.

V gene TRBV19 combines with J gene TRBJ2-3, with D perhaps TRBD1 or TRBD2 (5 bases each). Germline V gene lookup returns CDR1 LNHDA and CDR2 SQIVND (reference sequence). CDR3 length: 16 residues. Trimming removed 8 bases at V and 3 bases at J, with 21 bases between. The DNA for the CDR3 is TGTGCCAGTGCCGTCCCAGGGCCGAGGGCGACAGATACGCAGTATTTT. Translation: CASAVPGPRATDTQYF. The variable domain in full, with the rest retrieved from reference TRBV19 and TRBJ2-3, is DGGITQSPKYLFRKEGQNVTLSCEQNLNHDAMYWYRQDPGQGLRLIYYSQIVNDFQKGDIAEGYSVSREKKESFPLTVTSAQKNPTAFYLCASAVPGPRATDTQYFGPGTRLTVL.

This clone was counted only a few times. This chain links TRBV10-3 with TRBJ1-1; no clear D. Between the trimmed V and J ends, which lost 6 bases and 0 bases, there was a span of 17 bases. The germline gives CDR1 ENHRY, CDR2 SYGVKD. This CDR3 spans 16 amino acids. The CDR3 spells CAIREGFGSLNTEAFF. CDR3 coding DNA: TGTGCCATCAGAGAAGGATTTGGCAGCTTGAACACTGAAGCTTTCTTT.

The CDR3 protein is CASKTGVSNYGYTF. In DNA, the CDR3 is TGTGCCAGCAAAACTGGAGTATCTAACTATGGCTACACCTTC. The chain combines TRBV6-5 with TRBJ1-2; D not resolved. Germline V gene sequence: CDR1 MNHEY, CDR2 SVGAGI. This CDR3 has 14 amino acids. Trimming cost V 7 bases and J 0 bases, with 12 bases left between them.

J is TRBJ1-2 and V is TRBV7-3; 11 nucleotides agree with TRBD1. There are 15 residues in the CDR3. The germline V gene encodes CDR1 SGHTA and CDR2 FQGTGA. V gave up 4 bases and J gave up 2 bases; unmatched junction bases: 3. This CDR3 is CASSSWDRGNYGYTF. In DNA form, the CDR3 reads TGTGCCAGCAGCTCTTGGGACAGGGGGAACTATGGCTACACCTTC.